The 3 T cell receptor beta chains presented below share a single source sample, sequenced in a study of OX40 agonist ivuxolimab in advanced cancers. To prepare the library, the immunoSEQ multiplex PCR assay was applied. Imported from immuneACCESS, the table was reduced by TCRdb to in-frame sequences with V and J called. These copies leave out some clones; in studies compared against another copy, an unresolved V gene accounts for under half, and the cause of the remainder is not known. This sample holds over 65,000 clones; just over 85% were observed only once. The top ten constitute less than 2% of the sample. The material sequenced was CD4+ or CD8+ T cells sorted from blood, taken in a trial of the OX40 agonist ivuxolimab. Every receptor here comes from an adult with an advanced solid tumor such as melanoma, head and neck, liver or kidney cancer.

The chain carries TRBV21-1 and TRBJ2-1; the table's D call, TRBD2, has no DNA check behind it. TRBV21-1 is described as a pseudogene. The CDR3 totals 15 residues. The CDR3 loop is CASILGGDHYNEQFF. The CDR3 bases are TGTGCCAGCATCCTAGGAGGAGACCATTACAATGAGCAGTTCTTC.

The rearrangement uses TRBV2 and TRBJ2-7; TRBD1 agrees at 9 bases. Germline V lookup: CDR1 SNHLY, CDR2 FYNNEI. The CDR3 is made up of 16 amino acids. The ends lost 8 bases at V and 4 bases at J; junction bases unmatched: 15. CDR3 in amino acids: CASLDTRGQGRYEQYF. The CDR3 DNA reads as TGTGCCAGCCTCGACACGCGGGGACAGGGTCGATACGAGCAGTACTTC.

V is TRBV18 and J is TRBJ1-2, with D possibly matching TRBD1 (6 bases). Per the germline V gene, CDR1 is KGHSH and CDR2 is LQKENI. The CDR3 covers 15 residues. Trimming left V 2 bases short and J 4 bases short, with 14 bases between. The CDR3 loop is CASSPAGAGGYGYTF. Here the CDR3 DNA reads TGTGCCAGCTCACCAGCGGGGGCCGGAGGCTATGGCTACACCTTC.